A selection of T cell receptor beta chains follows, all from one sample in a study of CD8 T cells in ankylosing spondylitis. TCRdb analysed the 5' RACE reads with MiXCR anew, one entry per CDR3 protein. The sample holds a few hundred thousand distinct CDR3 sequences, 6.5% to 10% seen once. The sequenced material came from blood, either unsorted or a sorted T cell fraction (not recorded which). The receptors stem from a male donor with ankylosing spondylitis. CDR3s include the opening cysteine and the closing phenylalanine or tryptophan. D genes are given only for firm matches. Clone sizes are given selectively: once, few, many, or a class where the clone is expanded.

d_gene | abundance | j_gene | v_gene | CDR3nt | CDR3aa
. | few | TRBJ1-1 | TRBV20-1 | TGCAGTACTAAAAAAGACACTAGGAACACTGAAGCTTTCTTT | CSTKKDTRNTEAFF
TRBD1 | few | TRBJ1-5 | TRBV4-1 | TGCGCCAGCAGTGGGACAGGGGCGAGCAATCAGCCCCAGCATTTT | CASSGTGASNQPQHF
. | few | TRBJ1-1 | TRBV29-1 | TGCAGCGTTGAACTACGTGGAATCCGGAACACTGAAGCTTTCTTT | CSVELRGIRNTEAFF
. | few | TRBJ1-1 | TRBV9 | TGTGCCAGCAGCGTAGTCCAGAACACTGAAGCTTTCTTT | CASSVVQNTEAFF
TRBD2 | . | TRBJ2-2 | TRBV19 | TGTGCCAGTAGTATAGGAGCCAGCGGGAGGCCTACTCGCGACACCGGGGAGCTGTTTTTT | CASSIGASGRPTRDTGELFF
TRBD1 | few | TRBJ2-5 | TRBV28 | TGTGCCAGCAGTCTTCCGGGACAGCAAGAGACCCAGTACTTC | CASSLPGQQETQYF
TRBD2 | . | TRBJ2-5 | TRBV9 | TGTGCCAGCAGCCATAGCGGGGGGGAAGAGACCCAGTACTTC | CASSHSGGEETQYF
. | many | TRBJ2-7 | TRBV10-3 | TGTGCCATAAAGGGGGGCTCCTACGAGCAGTACTTC | CAIKGGSYEQYF
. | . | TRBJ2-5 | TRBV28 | TGTGCCAGCACTTCACCCAGGGGGGGCCAAGAGACCCAGTACTTC | CASTSPRGGQETQYF
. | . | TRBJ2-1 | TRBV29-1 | TGCAGCGTTGATGTGGGTCCGGTCGTGAATGAGCAGTTCTTC | CSVDVGPVVNEQFF
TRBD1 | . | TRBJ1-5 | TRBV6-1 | TGTGCCAGCACCCGCCTGGGGACAGGGACAGCCCAGCATTTT | CASTRLGTGTAQHF
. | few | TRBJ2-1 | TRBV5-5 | TGTGCCAGCAGCCGCATAGGGGGATCCCGGGACAATGAGCAGTTCTTC | CASSRIGGSRDNEQFF
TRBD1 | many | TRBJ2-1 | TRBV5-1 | TGCGCCAGCAGCTTGGAGGGGGCCTCCTACAATGAGCAGTTCTTC | CASSLEGASYNEQFF
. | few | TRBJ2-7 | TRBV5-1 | TGCGCCAGCAGCTGGCAGGGGTACGAGCAGTACTTC | CASSWQGYEQYF
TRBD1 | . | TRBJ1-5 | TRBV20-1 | TGCAGTGCAAGGACAGGGGGCGGAAGCAATCAGCCCCAGCATTTT | CSARTGGGSNQPQHF
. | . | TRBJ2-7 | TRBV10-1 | TGCGCCAGCAGTGAGTCCCGGTACGAGCAGTACTTC | CASSESRYEQYF
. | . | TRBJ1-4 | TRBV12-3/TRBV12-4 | TGTGCCAGCACCCAATGGAGGGGTCGGGAAAAACTGTTTTTT | CASTQWRGREKLFF
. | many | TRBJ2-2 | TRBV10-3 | TGTGCCATCAGTGTTAGGGGACCGTCCTCGGACACCGGGGAGCTGTTTTTT | CAISVRGPSSDTGELFF
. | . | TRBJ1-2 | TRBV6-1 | TGTGCCAGCAGTGAAGCGCCGTCAGGAGCTAACTATGGCTACACCTTC | CASSEAPSGANYGYTF
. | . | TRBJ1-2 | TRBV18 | TGTGCCAGCTCATCCGCAGGAAATAACTATGGCTACACCTTC | CASSSAGNNYGYTF
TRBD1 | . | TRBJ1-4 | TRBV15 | TGTGCCACAGAACCGGGACAGGGGTATGAAAAACTGTTTTTT | CATEPGQGYEKLFF
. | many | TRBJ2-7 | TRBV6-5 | TGTGCCAGCAGTTACTCCCGCAGGGAACACGAGCAGTACTTC | CASSYSRREHEQYF